The clone carrying this TCR beta chain was detected a few times. Combining a sample-barcoded 5' primer with a J-beta primer mix, a second PCR ran for about 7 to 11 cycles. Each CDR3 protein is one row after TCRdb ran MiXCR on the 5' RACE reads. The profile covers about 780,000 distinct CDR3 sequences, with around 24% appearing a single time and about 3% taken by the ten largest. This record comes from a study of blood T cells in healthy people across ages. Whole-study context: For every two T cells, template switching captured about one barcoded beta molecule.

V lost 5 bases and J 3 bases, leaving 14 bases between the germline ends. Germline CDR1 reads MDHEN; CDR2 reads SYDVKM. CDR3 length: 15 amino acids. The sample was also reused in another study, on T cells of mothers and their children.

The specimen sequenced was blood. The receptor was isolated from a boy younger than 18 in good health. V usage is TRBV28 and J usage is TRBJ2-4, with unresolved D. This CDR3 reads CASSPRGEGKNIQYF. In DNA form, the CDR3 reads TGTGCCAGCAGTCCACGTGGGGAAGGCAAAAACATTCAGTACTTC. Drawing the rest from reference TRBV28 and TRBJ2-4, the complete variable domain is DVKVTQSSRYLVKRTGEKVFLECVQDMDHENMFWYRQDPGLGLRLIYFSYDVKMKEKGDIPEGYSVSREKKERFSLILESASTNQTSMYLCASSPRGEGKNIQYFGAGTRLSVL.